The entry below gives a single TCR beta chain sequence along with its context. What it recognizes is unknown. The sample is drawn from a study of T cell clonotyping in hematopoietic cell transplantation. Study details: Cytoreduction preceded collection of pretransplant recipient samples. Points from the study as a whole: Few recipient clonotypes overlapped donors; over 97% were de novo at given depth.

Indicated time point: recipient sample about 28 days before transplant, after cytoreduction. Generated by immunoSEQ multiplex PCR, the TCRdb table keeps only in-frame clones and is missing some. The sample has 35,000 to 45,000 clones, 85% to 95% seen once; the top ten hold around 1.6%. This receptor was identified in a man aged 40-55 years with chronic myeloid leukemia. Some clones in this sample may be carry-over from other donors' samples. This material consisted of peripheral blood mononuclear cells, taken before stem cell transplant.

The CDR3 coding sequence is TGTGCCAGCAGCTTGGATCCCCACTCTTCCTACGAGCAGTACTTC. As protein: CASSLDPHSSYEQYF. The gene calls are TRBV7-2 and TRBJ2-7; D remains ambiguous. V dropped 3 bases and J dropped 1 base, with 13 bases sitting between them. The CDR3 extends over 15 amino acids. The V gene's germline CDR1 is SGHTA and CDR2 FQGNSA.